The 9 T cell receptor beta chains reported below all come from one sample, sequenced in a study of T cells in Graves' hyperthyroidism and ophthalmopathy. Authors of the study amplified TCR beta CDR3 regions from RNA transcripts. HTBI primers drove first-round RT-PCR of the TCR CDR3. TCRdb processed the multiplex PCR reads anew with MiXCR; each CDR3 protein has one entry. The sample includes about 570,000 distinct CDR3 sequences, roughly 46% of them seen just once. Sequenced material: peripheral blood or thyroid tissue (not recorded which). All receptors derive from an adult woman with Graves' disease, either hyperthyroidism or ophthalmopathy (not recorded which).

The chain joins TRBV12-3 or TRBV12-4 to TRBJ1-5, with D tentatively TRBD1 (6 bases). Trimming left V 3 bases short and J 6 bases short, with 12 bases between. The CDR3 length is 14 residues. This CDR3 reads CASSLMGASQPQHF. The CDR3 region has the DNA TGTGCCAGCAGTTTGATGGGGGCCAGTCAGCCCCAGCATTTT.

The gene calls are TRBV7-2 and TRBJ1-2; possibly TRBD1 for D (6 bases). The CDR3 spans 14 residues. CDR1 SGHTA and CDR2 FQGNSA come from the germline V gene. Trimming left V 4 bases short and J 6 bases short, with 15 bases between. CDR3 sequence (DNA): TGTGCCAGCAGCTGGCCAGGGGTCGGGAATGGCTACACCTTC. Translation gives CASSWPGVGNGYTF.

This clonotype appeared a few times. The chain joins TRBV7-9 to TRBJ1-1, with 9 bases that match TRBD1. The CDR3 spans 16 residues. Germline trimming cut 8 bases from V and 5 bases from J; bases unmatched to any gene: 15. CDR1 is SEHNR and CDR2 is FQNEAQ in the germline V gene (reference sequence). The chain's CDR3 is CASSSIRDRAGTEAFF. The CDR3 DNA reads TGTGCCAGCTCATCCATCCGGGACAGGGCCGGGACTGAAGCTTTCTTT. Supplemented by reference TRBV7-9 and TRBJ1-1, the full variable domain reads DTGVSQNPRHKITKRGQNVTFRCDPISEHNRLYWYRQTLGQGPEFLTYFQNEAQLEKSRLLSDRFSAERPKGSFSTLEIQRTEQGDSAMYLCASSSIRDRAGTEAFFGQGTRLTVV.

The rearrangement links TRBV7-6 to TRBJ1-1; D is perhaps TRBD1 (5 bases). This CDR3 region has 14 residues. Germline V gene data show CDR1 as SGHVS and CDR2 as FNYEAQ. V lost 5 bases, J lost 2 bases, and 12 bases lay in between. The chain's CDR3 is CASSPPGTNTEAFF. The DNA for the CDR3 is TGTGCCAGCAGCCCCCCAGGGACTAACACTGAAGCTTTCTTT.

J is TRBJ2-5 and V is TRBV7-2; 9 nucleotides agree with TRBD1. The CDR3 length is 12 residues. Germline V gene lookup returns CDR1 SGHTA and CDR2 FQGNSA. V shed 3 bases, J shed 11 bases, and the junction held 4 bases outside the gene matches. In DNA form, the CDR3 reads TGTGCCAGCAGCTTCGGACAGGGGAATCAGTACTTC. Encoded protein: CASSFGQGNQYF.

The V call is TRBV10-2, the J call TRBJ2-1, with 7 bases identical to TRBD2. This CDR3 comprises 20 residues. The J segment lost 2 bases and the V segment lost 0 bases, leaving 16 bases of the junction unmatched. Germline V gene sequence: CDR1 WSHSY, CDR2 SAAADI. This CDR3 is CASSESRSGNANFPYNEQFF. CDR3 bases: TGCGCCAGCAGTGAGTCGAGGAGCGGGAACGCGAATTTCCCCTACAATGAGCAGTTCTTC.

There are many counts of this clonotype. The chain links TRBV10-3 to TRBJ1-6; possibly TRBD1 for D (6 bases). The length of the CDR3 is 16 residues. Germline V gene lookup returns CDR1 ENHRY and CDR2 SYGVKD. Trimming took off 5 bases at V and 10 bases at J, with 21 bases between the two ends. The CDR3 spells CAISPVRGHVGSPLHF. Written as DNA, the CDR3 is TGTGCCATCAGTCCGGTGCGGGGGCACGTCGGATCACCCCTCCACTTT.

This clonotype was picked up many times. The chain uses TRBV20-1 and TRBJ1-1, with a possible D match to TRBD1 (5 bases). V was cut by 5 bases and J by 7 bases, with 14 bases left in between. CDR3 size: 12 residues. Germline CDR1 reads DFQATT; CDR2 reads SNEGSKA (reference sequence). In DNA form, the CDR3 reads TGCAGTGCTCAAACAGGTTTGTTTGAAGCTTTCTTT. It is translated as CSAQTGLFEAFF.

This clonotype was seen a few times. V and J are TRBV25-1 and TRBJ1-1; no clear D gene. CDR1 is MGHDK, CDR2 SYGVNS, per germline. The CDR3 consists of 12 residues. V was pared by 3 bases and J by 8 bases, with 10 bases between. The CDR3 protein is CASSEPAAEAFF. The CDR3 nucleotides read TGTGCCAGCAGTGAGCCCGCTGCAGAAGCTTTCTTT.